One and the same sample provided the 4 T cell receptor beta chains below, sequenced in a study of a mutant IDH1 vaccine in newly diagnosed glioma. Time point meaning: baseline, week 1 (first vaccination visit). Treatment meaning: pre-vaccination baseline after standard-of-care therapy. Sequenced by immunoSEQ multiplex PCR; TCRdb stores in-frame clones only, minus some. The sample has about 100,000 clones, about 80% seen once. Sequencing used PBMCs, obtained from a glioma patient treated with radiotherapy, temozolomide or both. These receptors were collected from a man aged 35 to 55 with glioma.

The chain couples TRBV6-1 to TRBJ2-5; 10 bases are a match to TRBD1. The germline V gene has CDR1 MNHNS and CDR2 SASEGT. V shed 4 bases and J 5 bases; nucleotides not matched to a gene: 4. This CDR3 contains 14 residues. The CDR3 DNA follows: TGTGCCAGCAGTGTCGGGACAGGGGTCGAGACCCAGTACTTC. This translates into CASSVGTGVETQYF.

The chain joins TRBV5-1 to TRBJ2-5; TRBD1 might be the D (5 bases). CDR1 is SGHRS and CDR2 is YFSETQ in the germline V gene. This CDR3 spans 14 amino acids. V was clipped by 5 bases and J by 5 bases, with 16 bases between them. The CDR3 DNA follows: TGCGCCAGCAGTAATGGGGCGCTCCGGGAGACCCAGTACTTC. It is translated as CASSNGALRETQYF.

The genes are TRBV27 and TRBJ1-5; D may be TRBD1 (6 bases). The CDR3 totals 16 residues. In germline, CDR1 is MNHEY, CDR2 SMNVEV (reference sequence). Trimming removed 5 bases at V and 2 bases at J, with 16 bases between. The CDR3 loop reads CASSLKGVYGNQPQHF. CDR3 nucleotide sequence: TGTGCCAGCAGTCTAAAGGGGGTATACGGCAATCAGCCCCAGCATTTT.

The chain carries TRBV4-3 and TRBJ2-7; D is ambiguous. Germline CDR1 and CDR2: LGHNA and YSLEER. Trimming left V 2 bases short and J 2 bases short, with 13 bases between. CDR3 length: 15 amino acids. The CDR3 here is CASSQSPSEPYEQYF. CDR3 sequence (DNA): TGCGCCAGCAGCCAAAGCCCTAGTGAACCCTACGAGCAGTACTTC.